The rows below give T cell receptor beta chains drawn from one sample of a study of blood T cell repertoires in COVID-19. Generated by immunoSEQ multiplex PCR, the TCRdb table keeps only in-frame clones and is missing some. Of around 130,000 clones in the sample, approximately 84% were seen once. Sample: peripheral blood. The receptor set was obtained from a human donor in a cohort sampled during active COVID-19. The CDR3 runs from the conserved cysteine through the conserved F or W. D genes are given only for firm matches. For some rows the clone size is stated as once, few or many, or as a class when expanded; others skip it.

D	J	V	size	CDR3	DNA
-	TRBJ1-2	TRBV7-8	-	CASSSPFGYTF	TGTGCCAGCAGCTCCCCCTTTGGCTACACCTTC
TRBD1	TRBJ1-2	TRBV15	-	CATSRLDRVSYGYTF	TGTGCCACCAGCAGACTCGACAGGGTCAGCTATGGCTACACCTTC
TRBD2	TRBJ2-3	TRBV15	once	CATSRPPGASGGRTDTQYF	TGTGCCACCAGCAGACCCCCCGGGGCCAGCGGGGGTCGCACAGATACGCAGTATTTT
TRBD1	TRBJ2-7	TRBV6-6	-	CASSNPGQGFEQYF	TGTGCCAGCAGTAATCCGGGACAGGGCTTCGAGCAGTACTTC
-	TRBJ1-2	TRBV7-2	-	CARIGGSPSYGYTF	TGTGCCAGGATTGGCGGTTCACCCAGCTATGGCTACACCTTC
-	TRBJ2-7	TRBV4-1	-	CASSRQTDYEQYF	TGCGCCAGCAGCCGCCAAACAGACTACGAGCAGTACTTC
-	TRBJ2-1	TRBV30	-	CAWRARDLVYNEQFF	TGTGCCTGGAGGGCCAGGGACTTGGTGTACAATGAGCAGTTCTTC
TRBD1	TRBJ2-5	TRBV5-1	-	CASSRTGARQETQYF	TGCGCCAGCAGCCGGACAGGGGCCCGACAAGAGACCCAGTACTTC
-	TRBJ2-3	TRBV6-6	-	CASSYSGHPSTDTQYF	TGTGCCAGCAGTTACAGCGGTCACCCTAGCACAGATACGCAGTATTTT
-	TRBJ2-1	TRBV9	-	CASSPMNGGYNEQFF	TGTGCCAGCAGCCCCATGAATGGCGGGTACAATGAGCAGTTCTTC
-	TRBJ1-6	TRBV30	-	CAWNSGGNSPLHF	TGTGCCTGGAACTCTGGAGGGAATTCACCCCTCCACTTT
-	TRBJ2-7	TRBV10-3	-	CATTTTGGPYEQYF	TGTGCCACCACCACCACTGGCGGGCCCTACGAGCAGTACTTC
-	TRBJ1-1	TRBV3-1/TRBV3-2	-	CASSQVGAEAEAFF	TGTGCCAGCAGCCAAGTGGGTGCCGAGGCTGAAGCTTTCTTT
-	TRBJ1-6	TRBV19	-	CASSIGGGESPLHF	TGTGCCAGTAGTATTGGGGGAGGAGAGTCACCCCTCCACTTT
TRBD1	TRBJ1-1	TRBV5-1	-	CASSLVSGGPEAFF	TGCGCCAGCAGCTTGGTTTCAGGGGGCCCTGAAGCTTTCTTT
TRBD1	TRBJ2-2	TRBV7-9	-	CASSRRRTGNTGELFF	TGTGCCAGCAGCCGACGGCGGACAGGGAACACCGGGGAGCTGTTTTTT
-	TRBJ2-1	TRBV19	-	CASSIETYNEQFF	TGTGCCAGTAGTATTGAGACTTACAATGAGCAGTTCTTC
-	TRBJ1-3	TRBV7-2	once	CASSLVHTGAGNTIYF	TGTGCCAGCAGCTTAGTGCATACGGGAGCTGGAAACACCATATATTTT
-	TRBJ2-7	TRBV6-5	-	CASSRTRGEYEQYF	TGTGCCAGCAGCCGGACAAGAGGAGAATACGAGCAGTACTTC
-	TRBJ2-7	TRBV11-1	-	CASSLASGRSYEQYF	TGTGCCAGCAGCTTAGCTTCAGGGCGTTCCTACGAGCAGTACTTC
TRBD1	TRBJ2-7	TRBV19	-	CASREVGQVSYEQYF	TGTGCCAGTAGAGAAGTGGGACAGGTATCCTACGAGCAGTACTTC
-	TRBJ1-1	TRBV4-2	-	CASSQDGDYTTEAFF	TGTGCCAGCAGCCAAGATGGGGACTACACCACTGAAGCTTTCTTT
-	TRBJ1-2	TRBV6-1	few	CASSEVRLAYGYTF	TGTGCCAGCAGTGAAGTGAGGCTTGCCTATGGCTACACCTTC
TRBD1	TRBJ1-2	TRBV6-5	-	CASSLTGAGNYGYTF	TGTGCCAGCAGCCTAACAGGGGCCGGGAACTATGGCTACACCTTC
-	TRBJ2-1	TRBV3-1/TRBV3-2	-	CASSQGRRAQVRQFF	TGTGCCAGCAGCCAGGGTCGCCGGGCACAGGTCCGGCAGTTCTTC
-	TRBJ1-6	TRBV3-1/TRBV3-2	-	CASSQGEEAPLHF	TGTGCCAGCAGCCAAGGCGAGGAGGCACCCCTCCACTTT
-	TRBJ1-1	TRBV6-5	once	CASSYGGGQAFF	TGTGCCAGCAGTTACGGGGGGGGGCAAGCTTTCTTT
-	TRBJ2-1	TRBV19	-	CASSITQVGTYNEQFF	TGTGCCAGTAGTATAACACAGGTGGGCACCTACAATGAGCAGTTCTTC
-	TRBJ1-2	TRBV11-2	-	CASSIRQTNYGYTF	TGTGCCAGCAGCATAAGACAGACTAACTATGGCTACACCTTC
TRBD1	TRBJ1-4	TRBV7-9	-	CASSRQGESLFF	TGTGCCAGCAGTCGACAGGGAGAGTCACTGTTTTTT
TRBD1	TRBJ2-7	TRBV7-2	once	CASSSGQSRYEQYF	TGTGCCAGCAGCTCGGGACAGAGTAGATACGAGCAGTACTTC
TRBD1	TRBJ2-2	TRBV6-5	-	CASSYTWTGNTGELFF	TGTGCCAGCAGTTACACCTGGACAGGAAACACCGGGGAGCTGTTTTTT
-	TRBJ2-3	TRBV5-6	-	CASSRVVVSSTDTQYF	TGTGCCAGCAGCCGGGTCGTTGTCTCTAGCACAGATACGCAGTATTTT
-	TRBJ1-2	TRBV5-1	few	CASSLKEEGMRYTF	TGCGCCAGCAGCTTAAAGGAGGAGGGTATGCGCTACACCTTC
TRBD1	TRBJ2-7	TRBV5-5	-	CASRGEGQALYEQYF	TGTGCCAGCAGAGGAGAGGGACAGGCGCTTTACGAGCAGTACTTC
-	TRBJ2-7	TRBV5-1	-	CASSLAADSYEQYF	TGCGCCAGCAGCTTGGCGGCGGATTCCTACGAGCAGTACTTC
-	TRBJ2-6	TRBV5-4	once	CASSLGSEGSGANVLTF	TGTGCCAGCAGCTTGGGTTCGGAGGGCTCTGGGGCCAACGTCCTGACTTTC
TRBD1	TRBJ2-1	TRBV11-2	-	CASSLGTGINEQFF	TGTGCCAGCAGCTTAGGGACAGGGATCAATGAGCAGTTCTTC